Sequencing of this T cell receptor beta chain was carried out in a study of cytomegalovirus exposure and HLA in healthy donors. The CDR3 spans 15 residues. The V gene end was trimmed by 4 bases and the J gene end by 5 bases; junction bases not matched to a gene: 11. Germline CDR1 reads LNHNV; CDR2 reads YYDKDF (reference sequence). Profiled with immunoSEQ multiplex PCR; TCRdb holds only in-frame clones, not every one. The profile covers some 310,000 clones, with approximately 85% appearing a single time and roughly 0.96% taken by the ten largest. The sequence was collected from a man aged 25-45 years in good health and CMV-seronegative. The chain has TRBV15 and TRBJ2-7, with 7 positions matching TRBD2. Sequenced: PBMCs. CDR3 sequence (DNA): TGTGCCACCAGCATTGATATAGGGGAGGGGAACGAGCAGTACTTC. Its protein product is CATSIDIGEGNEQYF.